This T cell receptor beta chain was identified during a study of T-cell memory formation after mild COVID-19. TCRdb used MiXCR to reprocess the 5' RACE reads, holding one entry per CDR3 protein. In the table there are under 200,000 distinct CDR3 sequences, around a third of which are singletons. Study-level points and caveats: From day 15 to 85, contracting clones were balanced between CD4 and CD8, whereas later expanders leaned toward CD4+. Among contracting clones, CD4+ were mainly CM/EM and CD8+ enriched in EMRA. Cross-reactive memory appears to have joined, as suggested by some responding clones showing up in pre-infection memory. Unconfirmed was the SARS-CoV-2 specificity of second-wave clones that peaked on day 37.

As regards this clonotype: Its antigen is unidentified.

The length of the CDR3 is 13 residues. V was clipped by 4 bases and J by 7 bases, with 15 bases between them. Germline values: CDR1 SGDLS, CDR2 YYNGEE. The TCR sequence derives from an adult woman who had mild COVID-19 (a few samples of this study predate the infection). Cell type and time point are not known. The specimen was PBMCs or a T cell subset sorted from them (not recorded which). The gene calls are TRBV9 and TRBJ2-7, with D maybe TRBD2 (6 bases). Here the CDR3 reads CASSPSATGEQYF. The CDR3 nucleotides are TGTGCCAGCAGCCCTAGCGCGACTGGGGAGCAGTACTTC.